This T cell receptor (beta chain) was captured by sequencing in a study of T cell changes during pregnancy in multiple sclerosis. Measured with immunoSEQ multiplex PCR; TCRdb has only the in-frame clones, and not every one. The sample holds about 69,000 clones, about 92% seen once. The germline V gene encodes CDR1 LNHDA and CDR2 SQIVND (reference sequence). V dropped 8 bases and J dropped 8; count of bases not matched to a gene: 6. The CDR3 runs 13 residues. V and J are TRBV19 and TRBJ1-6, with 7 bases lining up with TRBD1. This sample comprised peripheral blood, obtained in the third trimester of pregnancy. The receptor was isolated from a female donor in good health, enrolled as a control in a pregnancy study. This CDR3 is CASAGGGHSPLHF. In DNA, the CDR3 is TGTGCCAGTGCAGGGGGTGGACATTCACCCCTCCACTTT.